This T cell receptor beta chain came from a study of early T cells in non-severe SARS-CoV-2 infection. Individual cDNA molecules were tagged with unique molecular identifiers. Each CDR3 protein gets one entry after TCRdb re-called the 5' RACE reads with MiXCR. The sample consists of about 55,000 distinct CDR3 sequences, around 6.6% of them appearing once. Study findings and constraints: Using VDJdb, the matching emphasized anti-spike CD8 responses while missing private and CD4 specificities.

This clonotype was counted at least ten times. Its antigen is currently unknown. The sequenced sample was whole blood, obtained at baseline. The source is an adult who was a healthcare worker with PCR-confirmed SARS-CoV-2 infection or an uninfected control (not recorded which).

The CDR3 DNA sequence: TGCAGCGCGTGGACAGGAGGGGAAGAGACCCAGTACTTC. It translates to CSAWTGGEETQYF. The chain links TRBV29-1 to TRBJ2-5; D perhaps matches TRBD1 (7 bases). Trimming left V 7 bases short and J 3 bases short, with 15 bases between. CDR3 length equals 13 residues. The germline V gene has CDR1 SQVTM and CDR2 ANQGSEA.